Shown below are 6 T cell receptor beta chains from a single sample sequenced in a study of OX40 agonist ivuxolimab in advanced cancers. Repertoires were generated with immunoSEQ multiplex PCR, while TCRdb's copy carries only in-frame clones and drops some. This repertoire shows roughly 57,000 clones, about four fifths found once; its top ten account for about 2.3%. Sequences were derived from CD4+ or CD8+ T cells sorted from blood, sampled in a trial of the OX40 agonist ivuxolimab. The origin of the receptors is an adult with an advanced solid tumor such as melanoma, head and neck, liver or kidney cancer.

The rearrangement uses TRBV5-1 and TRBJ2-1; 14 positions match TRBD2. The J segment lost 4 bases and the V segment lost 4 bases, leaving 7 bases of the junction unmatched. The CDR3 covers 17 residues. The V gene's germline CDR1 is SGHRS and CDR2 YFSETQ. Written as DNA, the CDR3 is TGCGCCAGCAGCACAGGACTAGCGGGGGGCCTTTACAATGAGCAGTTCTTC. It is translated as CASSTGLAGGLYNEQFF.

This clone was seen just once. CDR3 loop: CASSAIYEGGNSPLHF. The CDR3 nucleotides are TGTGCCAGCAGTGCCATTTATGAGGGTGGGAATTCACCCCTCCACTTT. The J gene is TRBJ1-6, the V gene TRBV6-1, with no clear D. The V end lost 4 bases, the J end lost 7 bases, and 17 bases lay between the germline ends. CDR1 and CDR2 from the germline V gene are MNHNS and SASEGT. The CDR3 extends over 16 amino acids.

The DNA for the CDR3 is TGCGCCAGCAGCTCGACAGGGATACAAGTGGGTGAGCAGTTCTTC. Protein sequence: CASSSTGIQVGEQFF. The chain joins TRBV5-1 to TRBJ2-1; 7 nucleotides match TRBD1. The CDR3 is 15 residues long. Germline CDR1 reads SGHRS; CDR2 reads YFSETQ. J was trimmed by 9 bases and V by 3 bases; bases with no gene match: 12.

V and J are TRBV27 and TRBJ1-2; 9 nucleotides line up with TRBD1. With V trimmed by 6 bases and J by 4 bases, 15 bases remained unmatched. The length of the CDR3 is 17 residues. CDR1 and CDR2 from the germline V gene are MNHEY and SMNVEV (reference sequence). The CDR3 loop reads CASSSGQGGGYGYGYTF. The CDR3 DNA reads TGTGCCAGCAGCTCGGGACAGGGCGGGGGCTACGGCTATGGCTACACCTTC.

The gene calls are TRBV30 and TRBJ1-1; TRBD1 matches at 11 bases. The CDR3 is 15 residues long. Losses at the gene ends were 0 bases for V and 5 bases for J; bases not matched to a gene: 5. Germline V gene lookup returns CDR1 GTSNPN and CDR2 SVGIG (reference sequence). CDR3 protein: CAWSVGGTGGTEAFF. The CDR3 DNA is TGTGCCTGGAGTGTAGGTGGGACAGGGGGGACTGAAGCTTTCTTT.

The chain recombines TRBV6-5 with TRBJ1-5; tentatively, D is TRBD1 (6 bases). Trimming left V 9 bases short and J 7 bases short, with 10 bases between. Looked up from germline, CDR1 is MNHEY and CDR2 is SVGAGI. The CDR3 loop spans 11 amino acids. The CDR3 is CASKGGQPQHF. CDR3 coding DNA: TGTGCCAGTAAAGGGGGACAGCCCCAGCATTTT.